Here is one T cell receptor (beta chain) with its context. No alpha-beta pairing information exists for these sequences. Sequenced by immunoSEQ multiplex PCR; TCRdb stores in-frame clones only, minus some. The sample lists approximately 57,000 clones, 70% to 90% occurring once. The data belong to a study of T cells in tuberculosis. The CDR3 is made up of 16 amino acids. Trimming removed 4 bases at V and 7 bases at J, with 23 bases between. From germline, CDR1 is SGHRS and CDR2 YFSETQ. Cells were sorted from thawed PBMC rested overnight and stained with GMM-loaded CD1B tetramer, viability dye and anti-CD3. CD1B tetramers were loaded with Rhodococcus equi-derived C32 glucose monomycolate.

This clonotype originated in an adult woman with latent tuberculosis. The sample was CD1b-GMM tetramer-negative cells sorted from PBMCs. The chain has TRBV5-1 and TRBJ1-1; unclear D gene. The DNA for the CDR3 is TGCGCCAGCAGCCCCTTTTTGTCAGAGGGAATGGGTGAAGCTTTCTTT. Translating gives CASSPFLSEGMGEAFF.